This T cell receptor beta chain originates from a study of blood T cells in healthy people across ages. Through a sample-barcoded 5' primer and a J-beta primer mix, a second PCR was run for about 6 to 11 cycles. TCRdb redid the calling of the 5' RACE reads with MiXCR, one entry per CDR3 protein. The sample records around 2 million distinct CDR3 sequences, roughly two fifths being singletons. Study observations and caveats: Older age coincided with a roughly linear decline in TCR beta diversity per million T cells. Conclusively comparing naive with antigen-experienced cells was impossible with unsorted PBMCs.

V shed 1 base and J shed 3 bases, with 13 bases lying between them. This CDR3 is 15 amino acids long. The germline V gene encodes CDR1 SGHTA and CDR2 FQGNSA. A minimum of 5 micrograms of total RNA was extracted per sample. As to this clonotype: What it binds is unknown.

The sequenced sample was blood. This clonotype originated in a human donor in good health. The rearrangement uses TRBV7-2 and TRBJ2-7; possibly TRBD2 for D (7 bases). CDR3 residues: CASSLVGRGRYEQYF. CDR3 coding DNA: TGTGCCAGCAGCTTAGTAGGGCGGGGGCGCTACGAGCAGTACTTC.